This TCR beta chain was retrieved from a study of cytomegalovirus exposure and HLA in healthy donors. The PCR was carried out with 60 Vbeta primers and 13 Jbeta primers. The repertoire was sequenced with immunoSEQ multiplex PCR; TCRdb's copy has only in-frame clones and lacks some. Found here are about 130,000 clones, approximately 61% of them singletons; the top ten hold 1.5% to 2%. To note about this clone: Its target is unknown.

The study, taken as a whole, reports: An ancestry cluster, one associated with Asian ancestry, reportedly showed fewer N-insertions than the roughly 610-donor mean in a later analysis.

The sequenced sample consisted of PBMCs. The receptor was isolated from a human donor in good health.

In nucleotides, the CDR3 is TGCAGCGTTGAGAACAGGGATGCTGAGACCCAGTACTTC. This gives the protein CSVENRDAETQYF. The chain combines TRBV29-1 with TRBJ2-5, with a possible D match to TRBD1 (6 bases). Germline-derived CDR1 and CDR2 are SQVTM and ANQGSEA. Trimming removed 3 bases from V and 5 bases from J, with 13 bases in between. This CDR3 is 13 amino acids long.